The present T cell receptor (beta chain) was sequenced within a study of blood T cells in healthy people across ages. The J segment lost 4 bases and the V segment lost 5 bases, leaving 4 bases of the junction unmatched. The CDR3 contains 13 residues. Germline V gene sequence: CDR1 LGHNA, CDR2 YSLEER. Peripheral blood samples of around 9.8 milliliters were drawn from each donor. Sample-barcoded 5' priming and a J-beta primer mix drove a second PCR of roughly 7 to 11 cycles. Via MiXCR, TCRdb re-called the 5' RACE reads, giving one row per CDR3 protein. There are some 900,000 distinct CDR3 sequences in the sample; around 46% occur only once, and under 15% lies in the top ten.

The genes are TRBV4-3 and TRBJ2-7; 8 bases are shared with TRBD2. This TCR derives from a man aged 25-45 years in good health. Sequenced material: blood. In DNA, the CDR3 is TGCGCCAGCAGCGTCGGGGGGGAATACGAGCAGTACTTC. It encodes CASSVGGEYEQYF.